This T cell receptor beta chain stems from a study of radiation and T cells in renal cell carcinoma. In the study overall: Nephrectomy followed 15 Gy stereotactic body radiation by 4 weeks.

General study points: Pretreatment tumor biopsies were lacking, so baseline clonotypes are unknown. From baseline, blood top tumor clonotypes peaked at 2 weeks post-radiation.

The CDR3 consists of 11 residues. V lost 1 base and J 5 bases, leaving 0 bases between the germline ends. The germline V gene has CDR1 LNHNV and CDR2 YYDKDF (reference sequence). Here immunoSEQ multiplex PCR was the method, and the copy in TCRdb shows in-frame clones only, minus some. The data show about 130,000 clones, around nine tenths seen once. Time point described: baseline pretreatment blood. Treatment meaning: 15 Gy SBRT to primary tumor, nephrectomy 4 weeks later. Radiation-treated patients gave blood at baseline, week 2 and week 4. With regard to this clone: Its specificity is unknown.

This clonotype originated in a woman aged 45-59 years with renal cell carcinoma. This specimen was blood, taken from a patient whose treatment included radiotherapy and nephrectomy. This chain links TRBV15 with TRBJ1-3; no definite D call. In DNA form, the CDR3 reads TGTGCCACCAGCAGAGGAAACACCATATATTTT. Translation gives CATSRGNTIYF.